These 26 T cell receptor beta chains were sequenced from one sample in a study of CD8+ T cells in alopecia areata. Sequencing relied on a cDNA template that was reverse transcribed from extracted RNA. Method: immunoSEQ multiplex PCR; TCRdb's copy keeps in-frame clones and lacks some. The data contain fewer than 150,000 clones, around four fifths of them singletons. As to treatment: oral pan-JAK inhibitor, 5-10 mg twice daily. The specimen was CD8+ T cells sorted from blood, collected at week 4, from a patient treated with tofacitinib. Receptors were obtained from a human donor with alopecia areata.

This clone was counted once. The J gene is TRBJ2-3, the V gene TRBV7-9; D tentatively reads TRBD1 or TRBD2 (5 bases each). This CDR3 spans 14 amino acids. The V end was cut by 6 bases, the J end by 4 bases, with 14 bases between. Germline CDR1 and CDR2: SEHNR and FQNEAQ (reference sequence). The CDR3 DNA sequence: TGTGCCAGCAGGGGGGACCCGGCGGCAGATACGCAGTATTTT. It encodes CASRGDPAADTQYF.

The sample holds a few counts of this clone. The chain is built from TRBV7-9 and TRBJ2-1, with D possibly matching TRBD2 (6 bases). CDR3 length: 16 residues. V shed 1 base and J shed 0 bases, with 10 bases lying between them. Germline V CDR1 and CDR2: SEHNR, FQNEAQ (reference sequence). The chain's CDR3 is CASSLGWTTSYNEQFF. The DNA of the CDR3 is TGTGCCAGCAGCTTAGGATGGACTACCTCCTACAATGAGCAGTTCTTC.

V usage is TRBV2 and J usage is TRBJ1-5, with 9 bases lining up with TRBD1. This CDR3 is 19 amino acids long. Per the germline V gene, CDR1 is SNHLY and CDR2 is FYNNEI. Trimming at V came to 1 base and at J to 0 bases, leaving 10 bases not matched to a gene. CDR3 in amino acids: CASSEVGQGSGDSNQPQHF. DNA of the CDR3: TGTGCCAGCAGTGAAGTGGGACAGGGCTCTGGCGATAGCAATCAGCCCCAGCATTTT.

This clone appeared once. The chain combines TRBV11-2 with TRBJ2-5, with D possibly matching TRBD2 (5 bases). V was shortened by 5 bases and J by 7 bases, with 23 bases between the two germline ends. CDR1 is SGHAT, CDR2 FQNNGV, per germline. The CDR3 is 16 amino acids. The CDR3 DNA is TGTGCCAGCAGCCATCAGCGTCCGGTCCCCCGGGGGACCCAGTACTTC. As protein: CASSHQRPVPRGTQYF.

The rearrangement links TRBV9 to TRBJ2-5; D remains ambiguous. CDR1 is SGDLS, CDR2 YYNGEE, per germline. V was pared by 4 bases and J by 5 bases, with 15 bases between. The CDR3 has 14 amino acids. The CDR3 protein is CASSLQIGWETQYF. The CDR3 coding sequence is TGTGCCAGCAGCCTACAAATCGGATGGGAGACCCAGTACTTC.

V gene TRBV9 combines with J gene TRBJ1-6, with unresolved D. Germline-derived CDR1 and CDR2 are SGDLS and YYNGEE. V lost 0 bases to trimming and J lost 9 bases, with 7 bases between them. This CDR3 has 13 amino acids. The CDR3 DNA reads TGTGCCAGCAGCGTAGAGGGATCTTCACCCCTCCACTTT. It encodes CASSVEGSSPLHF.

The chain uses TRBV2 and TRBJ2-7; TRBD1 matches at 9 bases. Unmatched junction bases numbered 6, after V lost 5 bases and J lost 1 base. Per germline, CDR1 SNHLY and CDR2 FYNNEI. The CDR3 runs 15 residues. The DNA for the CDR3 is TGTGCCAGCAGTCTAACAGGGGGCATGTCCTACGAGCAGTACTTC. It codes for CASSLTGGMSYEQYF.

The CDR3 loop is CAWSLVDGLTEAFF. CDR3 nucleotides: TGTGCCTGGAGTCTGGTGGACGGCTTGACTGAAGCTTTCTTT. The chain carries TRBV30 and TRBJ1-1, with D unclear. The CDR3 runs 14 residues. V lost 2 bases to trimming and J lost 5 bases, with 15 bases between them. Per the germline V gene, CDR1 is GTSNPN and CDR2 is SVGIG (reference sequence).

The chain employs TRBV10-3 and TRBJ2-7; D unclear. In germline, CDR1 is ENHRY, CDR2 SYGVKD. The CDR3 loop spans 13 amino acids. The germline V and J ends were trimmed by 0 bases and 2 bases, with 5 bases remaining between them. CDR3 protein: CAISESRPYEQYF. The CDR3 DNA reads as TGTGCCATCAGTGAGTCGAGACCCTACGAGCAGTACTTC.

The chain links TRBV25-1 to TRBJ1-1, with TRBD1 matching 8 bases. Germline assignment: CDR1 MGHDK and CDR2 SYGVNS. The CDR3 runs to 15 residues. V shed 6 bases, J shed 0 bases, and the junction held 6 bases outside the gene matches. The CDR3 sequence: CASRRTGTMNTEAFF. CDR3 sequence (DNA): TGTGCCAGCAGGAGGACAGGGACGATGAACACTGAAGCTTTCTTT.

J is TRBJ2-1 and V is TRBV7-9, with 13 bases aligning to TRBD2. The J segment lost 6 bases and the V segment lost 6 bases, leaving 11 bases of the junction unmatched. The germline V gene encodes CDR1 SEHNR and CDR2 FQNEAQ (reference sequence). The CDR3 has 17 amino acids. The CDR3 loop is CASSLLAGGPRSNEQFF. DNA for the CDR3: TGTGCCAGCAGTTTACTAGCGGGGGGGCCGCGGTCCAATGAGCAGTTCTTC.

This clone has a handful of counts. The genes are TRBV7-8 and TRBJ2-3; possible D gene TRBD2, 9 bases. Germline V gene lookup returns CDR1 SGHVS and CDR2 FQNEAQ. The CDR3 totals 19 residues. V lost 0 bases to trimming and J lost 2 bases, with 21 bases between them. CDR3 sequence (DNA): TGTGCCAGCAGCTTAGCGCGGGGGGGACAGGAAAAAACCACAGATACGCAGTATTTT. Protein product: CASSLARGGQEKTTDTQYF.

The J gene is TRBJ1-5, the V gene TRBV4-1, with D unresolved. The CDR3 sequence is 15 residues long. With 3 bases removed from V and 1 base from J, the gap between germline ends came to 10 bases. The germline V gene encodes CDR1 MGHRA and CDR2 YSYEKL. CDR3 nucleotides: TGCGCCAGCAGCCAGTGGGTAGGGAGCAATCAGCCCCAGCATTTT. Protein: CASSQWVGSNQPQHF.

The V and J genes are TRBV7-9 and TRBJ2-7; 8 bases match TRBD1. Germline CDR1 SEHNR, CDR2 FQNEAQ (reference sequence). After removal of 5 bases from V and 3 bases from J, the junction contained 9 bases not matched to a gene. The CDR3 is 15 residues long. CDR3 DNA: TGTGCCAGCAGCAGGAGGCAGGGGGCCAACTACGAGCAGTACTTC. Translating it yields CASSRRQGANYEQYF.

This clone was seen a few times. V usage is TRBV4-3 and J usage is TRBJ2-6; D gene unclear. CDR1 and CDR2 (germline): LGHNA, YSLEER. CDR3 size: 15 residues. Trimming removed 0 bases at V and 3 bases at J, with 6 bases between. This CDR3 is CASSQDRFGANVLTF. The CDR3 DNA sequence: TGCGCCAGCAGCCAAGACAGATTTGGGGCCAACGTCCTGACTTTC.

The J gene is TRBJ2-7, the V gene TRBV27; TRBD2 is a possible D gene (6 bases). Germline loops: CDR1 MNHEY, CDR2 SMNVEV (reference sequence). CDR3 length equals 15 residues. V was clipped by 2 bases and J by 2 bases, with 13 bases between them. CDR3 sequence reads: CASSLGGAGPYEQYF. CDR3 DNA: TGTGCCAGCAGTTTAGGAGGGGCAGGTCCCTACGAGCAGTACTTC.

This chain connects TRBV27 to TRBJ2-1, with D uncertain. Trimming left V 3 bases short and J 6 bases short, with 9 bases between. Germline V lookup: CDR1 MNHEY, CDR2 SMNVEV (reference sequence). The CDR3 contains 13 residues. The CDR3 loop reads CASSLGRINEQFF. CDR3 coding DNA: TGTGCCAGCAGTTTGGGCCGAATCAATGAGCAGTTCTTC.

The rearrangement links TRBV29-1 to TRBJ2-1, with a tentative D call TRBD2 (5 bases). V gave up 0 bases and J gave up 2 bases, with 11 bases separating them. The CDR3 loop spans 15 amino acids. CDR1 is SQVTM, CDR2 ANQGSEA, per germline. CDR3 DNA: TGCAGCGTTGAAGATCTTCGGGGTACCTACAATGAGCAGTTCTTC. It codes for CSVEDLRGTYNEQFF.

V gene TRBV30 combines with J gene TRBJ2-6, with TRBD1 as a possible D gene (6 bases). CDR1 GTSNPN and CDR2 SVGIG come from the germline V gene (reference sequence). The CDR3 loop spans 14 amino acids. Between the trimmed V and J ends, which lost 5 bases and 4 bases, there was a span of 12 bases. This CDR3 reads CAWHTGFGANVLTF. The DNA of the CDR3 is TGTGCCTGGCATACAGGGTTCGGGGCCAACGTCCTGACTTTC. The full variable domain, rest sourced from reference TRBV30 and TRBJ2-6, is SQTIHQWPATLVQPVGSPLSLECTVEGTSNPNLYWYRQAAGRGLQLLFYSVGIGQISSEVPQNLSASRPQDRQFILSSKKLLLSDSGFYLCAWHTGFGANVLTFGAGSRLTVL.

The V and J genes are TRBV29-1 and TRBJ1-1, with D tentatively TRBD1 (6 bases). Trimming shortened V by 3 bases and J by 5 bases, and 13 bases separated the two germline ends. Germline assignment: CDR1 SQVTM and CDR2 ANQGSEA. The CDR3 extends over 13 amino acids. The CDR3, as DNA: TGCAGCGTTGATCTACAGGGAGGAACTGAAGCTTTCTTT. Its protein product is CSVDLQGGTEAFF.

This chain joins TRBV7-8 and TRBJ2-2, with D hard to call. Germline V CDR1 and CDR2: SGHVS, FQNEAQ. Trimming left V 5 bases short and J 5 bases short, with 12 bases between. There are 14 residues in the CDR3. The CDR3 DNA reads as TGTGCCAGCAGCCCCCCCGGCGAGACCGGGGAGCTGTTTTTT. This sequence encodes CASSPPGETGELFF.

The rearrangement links TRBV5-1 to TRBJ1-1; D is perhaps TRBD1 (5 bases). From germline, CDR1 is SGHRS and CDR2 YFSETQ. This CDR3 has 14 amino acids. Trimming took off 0 bases at V and 5 bases at J, with 11 bases between the two ends. CDR3 nucleotides: TGCGCCAGCAGCTTGGCCGGGGGAGAAACTGAAGCTTTCTTT. This codes for CASSLAGGETEAFF.

This clone occurred once. This chain connects TRBV29-1 to TRBJ2-7; 9 bases match TRBD1. CDR3 length: 14 residues. Germline lookup yields CDR1 SQVTM and CDR2 ANQGSEA. V was clipped by 5 bases and J by 3 bases; unmatched bases: 8. The CDR3 spells CSVRGGDRVYEQYF. CDR3 in DNA: TGCAGCGTTCGTGGGGGGGACAGGGTCTACGAGCAGTACTTC.

V is TRBV6-5 and J is TRBJ2-1; TRBD2 matches at 9 bases. Germline V CDR1 and CDR2: MNHEY, SVGAGI. Trimming cost V 6 bases and J 8 bases; bases outside gene matches: 11. The CDR3 runs to 15 residues. CDR3 nucleotides: TGTGCCAGCAGCACGCCGGGACTAGCCCGCGATGAGCAGTTCTTC. Translating it yields CASSTPGLARDEQFF.

The chain recombines TRBV19 with TRBJ2-2, with D possibly TRBD1 on 5 matching bases. The CDR3 is made up of 12 amino acids. Germline V gives CDR1 LNHDA, CDR2 SQIVND (reference sequence). Trimming removed 6 bases at V and 8 bases at J, with 10 bases between. For the CDR3, the DNA is TGTGCCAGTAGGTGGGGCGCGGGGGAGCTGTTTTTT. It translates to CASRWGAGELFF.

This chain connects TRBV5-4 to TRBJ2-7; 11 bases match TRBD2. The CDR3 is made up of 16 amino acids. From germline, CDR1 is SGHNT and CDR2 YYREEE (reference sequence). J lost 9 bases, V lost 4 bases, and 15 bases had no gene match. In DNA, the CDR3 is TGTGCCAGCAGCAAGGACAGGCGGGGACTAGCGGACGGGCAGTACTTC. It specifies CASSKDRRGLADGQYF.